One sample yielded the 27 T cell receptor beta chains listed below, sequenced in a study of read filtering for tumor transcriptome and immune sequencing. From 350 to 500 ng of RNA, a library with molecular barcoded alpha/delta and beta/gamma adaptors was made. TCRdb reprocessed the reads with MiXCR, giving one entry per CDR3 protein. The sample consists of 130,000 or so distinct CDR3 sequences, under 15% of them appearing once. The sample taken for sequencing was a population of CD138-negative cells sorted from bone marrow. Source of these receptors: a donor aged 40 or over with multiple myeloma.

At least ten counts were recorded for this clonotype. This chain joins TRBV7-2 and TRBJ1-1; D ambiguous. This CDR3 contains 14 residues. Trimming pared 5 bases from V and 4 bases from J, leaving 14 bases between. Germline-derived CDR1 and CDR2 are SGHTA and FQGNSA. The CDR3 DNA reads as TGTGCCAGCAGCAAATCGTCGCTGGGCACTGAAGCTTTCTTT. It yields the protein CASSKSSLGTEAFF.

This clonotype was counted at least ten times. The V and J genes are TRBV6-5 and TRBJ1-2, with TRBD1 matching 7 bases. With 4 bases clipped from V and 8 bases from J, the junction kept 13 bases outside the gene matches. The CDR3 covers 15 residues. The V gene's germline CDR1 is MNHEY and CDR2 SVGAGI. CDR3: CASSSIGGGKYGYTF. The CDR3 DNA sequence: TGTGCCAGCAGTTCAATAGGGGGCGGAAAATACGGCTACACCTTC.

This clonotype was recorded many times. This chain connects TRBV15 to TRBJ1-1, with unresolved D. The CDR3 sequence is 13 residues long. Germline CDR1 LNHNV, CDR2 YYDKDF (reference sequence). V was trimmed by 6 bases and J by 4 bases, leaving 12 bases between them. CDR3 in DNA: TGTGCCACCAGTGGGGAAAGAGGCACTGAAGCTTTCTTT. Its protein is CATSGERGTEAFF.

This clonotype came up many times. The chain couples TRBV7-2 to TRBJ2-1; D may be TRBD2 (5 bases). Germline CDR1 and CDR2: SGHTA and FQGNSA. CDR3 length equals 16 residues. Trimming removed 1 base from V and 4 bases from J, with 14 bases in between. The CDR3 protein is CASSLEGATGYNEQFF. The CDR3 DNA reads TGTGCCAGCAGCTTAGAGGGAGCGACGGGGTACAATGAGCAGTTCTTC.

The chain uses TRBV10-3 and TRBJ2-1, with a tentative D call TRBD2 (6 bases). V lost 10 bases, J lost 8 bases, and 18 bases lay in between. Per the germline V gene, CDR1 is ENHRY and CDR2 is SYGVKD. The CDR3 totals 13 residues. For the CDR3, the DNA is TGTGCCACTAGGAGGGGAGAGAGCTATGAGCAGTTCTTC. Translation gives CATRRGESYEQFF.

In its sample, this clonotype was seen many times. V usage is TRBV29-1 and J usage is TRBJ2-1; no reliable D call. Deletions cut 1 base from V and 10 bases from J, with 11 bases between. This CDR3 region has 12 residues. The V gene's germline CDR1 is SQVTM and CDR2 ANQGSEA. DNA for the CDR3: TGCAGCGTTGAAGGGTATTATTTCGAGCAGTTCTTC. Translating gives CSVEGYYFEQFF.

The V gene is TRBV29-1, the J gene TRBJ2-1; D unresolved. Trimming cost V 5 bases and J 6 bases, with 11 bases left between them. The V gene's germline CDR1 is SQVTM and CDR2 ANQGSEA. This CDR3 comprises 12 residues. The CDR3 sequence: CSVLIGTNEQFF. DNA of the CDR3: TGCAGCGTTCTGATTGGAACCAATGAGCAGTTCTTC.

The table lists this clonotype with many counts. This sequence joins TRBV18 and TRBJ2-7; D is undetermined. Germline-derived CDR1 and CDR2 are KGHSH and LQKENI. Deletions cut 2 bases from V and 3 bases from J, with 8 bases between. The CDR3 has 13 amino acids. The CDR3 DNA reads TGTGCCAGCTCACCAACGCTTTACTACGAGCAGTACTTC. Protein sequence: CASSPTLYYEQYF.

Concerning this clonotype itself: Since a much larger clone is just one base distant, this may be a read error. J is TRBJ2-7 and V is TRBV7-2; 10 bases map to TRBD2. Germline V CDR1 and CDR2: SGHTA, FQGNSA. The ends lost 5 bases at V and 6 bases at J; junction bases unmatched: 4. There are 13 residues in the CDR3. The CDR3: CASSGSGGCEQYF. CDR3 DNA: TGTGCCAGCAGCGGTAGCGGGGGGTGCGAGCAGTACTTC.

This clonotype has a count of ten or more. J is TRBJ1-1 and V is TRBV10-3, with a possible D match to TRBD1 (6 bases). In germline, CDR1 is ENHRY, CDR2 SYGVKD. The CDR3 consists of 12 residues. The V gene lost 3 bases and the J gene lost 11 bases, with 13 bases spanning the gap. CDR3 region: CAISDPQGRAFF. CDR3 bases: TGTGCCATCAGTGACCCGCAGGGGAGGGCTTTCTTT.

This clonotype occurred many times. The chain combines TRBV5-1 with TRBJ2-3, with TRBD2 matching over 11 bases. In germline, CDR1 is SGHRS, CDR2 YFSETQ. The ends lost 5 bases at V and 7 bases at J; junction bases unmatched: 9. This CDR3 has 15 residues. CDR3 protein: CASRPLAGEGYTQYF. CDR3 in DNA: TGCGCCAGCAGGCCACTAGCGGGAGAAGGATATACGCAGTATTTT.

This clonotype was counted ten times or more. The V and J genes are TRBV12-3 or TRBV12-4 and TRBJ2-3; D might be TRBD2 (5 bases). CDR3 length equals 12 residues. V was pared by 4 bases and J by 6 bases, with 8 bases between. In DNA, the CDR3 is TGTGCCAGCAGTTCGGACTGGGATACGCAGTATTTT. It encodes CASSSDWDTQYF.

This clonotype was seen ten or more times. The V call is TRBV4-3, the J call TRBJ2-7; D possibly uses TRBD1 or TRBD2 (5 bases each). Trimming pared 1 base from V and 0 bases from J, leaving 16 bases between. Germline V gene data show CDR1 as LGHNA and CDR2 as YSLEER. This CDR3 spans 17 amino acids. DNA for the CDR3: TGCGCCAGCAGCCAAGGACTCCTTAGGGACCGCTCCTACGAGCAGTACTTC. It encodes CASSQGLLRDRSYEQYF.

With respect to this clonotype: A single base separates this from a much larger clone, so it may be a read error. No conserved phenylalanine or tryptophan is present at the end of the CDR3, so a read error is the likely explanation. The chain joins TRBV20-1 to TRBJ1-2; D unresolved. The germline V gene has CDR1 DFQATT and CDR2 SNEGSKA (reference sequence). The CDR3 is made up of 14 amino acids. V was trimmed by 0 bases and J by 3 bases, leaving 11 bases between them. The CDR3: CSARDGGKDYGYTL. CDR3 DNA: TGCAGTGCTAGAGATGGAGGGAAGGACTATGGCTACACCTTA.

A remark on this clonotype: This may stem from a read error, because a much larger clone lies one nucleotide away. The chain carries TRBV12-3 or TRBV12-4 and TRBJ1-1; a weak D match, TRBD1 (5 bases). There are 14 residues in the CDR3. This CDR3 is CASSFQGPRTDAFF. CDR3 DNA sequence: TGTGCCAGCAGTTTCCAGGGCCCGAGGACTGATGCTTTCTTT.

This clonotype was observed many times. The V gene is TRBV12-3 or TRBV12-4, the J gene TRBJ2-1, with 14 positions matching TRBD2. The junction had 5 bases not matched to a gene; V was cut back by 9 bases and J by 7 bases. This CDR3 is built from 14 residues. The CDR3 DNA follows: TGTGCCAGTACCGGGACTAGCGGGAGAAATGAGCAGTTCTTC. Its translation: CASTGTSGRNEQFF.

This clonotype was observed many times. This rearrangement joins TRBV6-2 or TRBV6-3 to TRBJ1-5, with TRBD1 as a possible D gene (6 bases). The CDR3 loop spans 17 amino acids. Trimming left V 6 bases short and J 0 bases short, with 18 bases between. The V gene's germline CDR1 is MNHEY and CDR2 SVGEGT. The CDR3 DNA reads TGTGCCAGCAGCGACGGAGACAGGATCTATAGCAATCAGCCCCAGCATTTT. It codes for CASSDGDRIYSNQPQHF.

This clonotype was counted at least ten times. The V gene is TRBV5-1, the J gene TRBJ2-1, with 13 positions matching TRBD2. Unmatched junction bases numbered 4, after V lost 4 bases and J lost 6 bases. The CDR3 extends over 15 amino acids. Per the germline V gene, CDR1 is SGHRS and CDR2 is YFSETQ. For the CDR3, the DNA is TGCGCCAGCAGCAAAGGACTAGCGGGAGCCAATGAGCAGTTCTTC. Translation: CASSKGLAGANEQFF. The complete variable domain, with remaining parts taken from reference TRBV5-1 and TRBJ2-1, reads KAGVTQTPRYLIKTRGQQVTLSCSPISGHRSVSWYQQTPGQGLQFLFEYFSETQRNKGNFPGRFSGRQFSNSRSEMNVSTLELGDSALYLCASSKGLAGANEQFFGPGTRLTVL.

This clonotype came up many times. The genes are TRBV9 and TRBJ2-3, with TRBD2 matching 7 bases. Germline lookup yields CDR1 SGDLS and CDR2 YYNGEE. Unmatched junction bases numbered 7, after V lost 0 bases and J lost 6 bases. The CDR3 is 15 amino acids. In DNA, the CDR3 is TGTGCCAGCAGCGTAGGGGGCGGGAGTATGGATACGCAGTATTTT. It yields the protein CASSVGGGSMDTQYF.

Details on this clonotype: A read error may be the cause here, since a much bigger clone is one base away. The rearrangement joins TRBV12-3 or TRBV12-4 to TRBJ2-3, with 10 bases that match TRBD1. The V segment lost 5 bases and the J segment 0 bases; nucleotides outside the gene matches: 2. The CDR3 consists of 15 residues. The CDR3 DNA sequence: TGTGCCAGCAGTGACAGGGGGCCTAGCACAGATACGCAGTATTTT. Encoded protein: CASSDRGPSTDTQYF.

This clonotype was seen at least ten times. The rearrangement uses TRBV11-3 and TRBJ2-3; perhaps D is TRBD1 or TRBD2 (6 bases each). Per the germline V gene, CDR1 is SGHNT and CDR2 is YENEEA. The CDR3 totals 17 residues. V lost 3 bases and J lost 0, with 16 bases in between. As DNA, the CDR3 is TGTGCCAGCAGCTTTCGGGGGCAGGACCTCAGCACAGATACGCAGTATTTT. Protein product: CASSFRGQDLSTDTQYF.

This clonotype was observed at least ten times. The gene calls are TRBV5-1 and TRBJ2-1; 8 bases map to TRBD1. Germline-derived CDR1 and CDR2 are SGHRS and YFSETQ. Germline trimming cut 4 bases from V and 4 bases from J; bases unmatched to any gene: 4. The CDR3 covers 14 residues. The CDR3: CASSPRTGYNEQFF. CDR3 bases: TGCGCCAGCAGCCCCCGGACAGGGTACAATGAGCAGTTCTTC.

This clonotype was seen repeatedly, ten times or more. The J gene is TRBJ1-4, the V gene TRBV6-6; no clear D. V was pared by 6 bases and J by 3 bases, with 14 bases between. The CDR3 has 15 amino acids. CDR1 MNHNY and CDR2 SVGAGI come from the germline V gene (reference sequence). CDR3 bases: TGTGCCAGCAGCCCCGGAACGGCACCTAATGAAAAACTGTTTTTT. It encodes CASSPGTAPNEKLFF.

This clonotype was seen at least ten times. The chain couples TRBV7-9 to TRBJ2-5, with 8 bases matching TRBD2. Germline-derived CDR1 and CDR2 are SEHNR and FQNEAQ (reference sequence). The CDR3 length is 15 residues. Trimming took 5 bases from V and 5 from J; bases not matched to a gene: 10. For the CDR3, the DNA is TGTGCCAGCAGCCCAACCGGGGGGGCTTGGGAGACCCAGTACTTC. Translation: CASSPTGGAWETQYF.

This clonotype was counted many times. The chain carries TRBV20-1 and TRBJ2-7; D perhaps matches TRBD1 (7 bases). The CDR3 runs 13 residues. CDR1 DFQATT and CDR2 SNEGSKA come from the germline V gene (reference sequence). Trimming left V 6 bases short and J 1 base short, with 13 bases between. CDR3 DNA sequence: TGCAGTGCCACAGGGGACTCTTCCTACGAGCAGTACTTC. Protein: CSATGDSSYEQYF.

The genes are TRBV5-8 and TRBJ2-5; 10 bases map to TRBD2. Germline loops: CDR1 SGHTS, CDR2 YDEGEE. The CDR3 runs to 16 residues. Trimming at V came to 0 bases and at J to 5 bases, leaving 7 bases not matched to a gene. CDR3 nucleotides: TGTGCCAGCAGCTTGGCCGCGGCTAGCGGGAGTGAGACCCAGTACTTC. Translating it yields CASSLAAASGSETQYF.

Many counts were recorded for this clonotype. This chain links TRBV7-9 with TRBJ2-1; 10 bases are shared with TRBD2. This CDR3 region has 18 residues. From germline, CDR1 is SEHNR and CDR2 FQNEAQ (reference sequence). V shed 3 bases, J shed 1 base, and the junction held 9 bases outside the gene matches. CDR3 bases: TGTGCCAGCAGCTTTTTTACTAGCGGGATTGGGTCCTACAATGAGCAGTTCTTC. Its protein product is CASSFFTSGIGSYNEQFF. The complete variable domain, with remaining parts taken from reference TRBV7-9 and TRBJ2-1, reads DTGVSQNPRHKITKRGQNVTFRCDPISEHNRLYWYRQTLGQGPEFLTYFQNEAQLEKSRLLSDRFSAERPKGSFSTLEIQRTEQGDSAMYLCASSFFTSGIGSYNEQFFGPGTRLTVL.